These 14 T cell receptor beta chains share one sample of origin, sequenced in a study of cytomegalovirus exposure and HLA in healthy donors. PCR amplification relied on 60 Vbeta primers (plus 13 Jbeta primers). The table came from immunoSEQ multiplex PCR; TCRdb's copy has only in-frame clones and leaves some out. The sample yields 60,000 or so clones, roughly 75% seen once. The specimen sequenced was PBMCs. These receptors were obtained from a woman aged 40 to 55 in good health and CMV-seropositive.

The chain carries TRBV5-6 and TRBJ1-4; D is possibly TRBD1 (6 bases). The CDR3 runs 17 residues. V was cut by 2 bases and J by 4 bases, with 18 bases left in between. Germline assignment: CDR1 SGHDT and CDR2 YYEEEE. The chain's CDR3 is CASSFFSGQLLNEKLFF. The CDR3 DNA follows: TGTGCCAGCAGCTTTTTCTCAGGACAGCTTCTTAATGAAAAACTGTTTTTT.

This chain joins TRBV5-8 and TRBJ1-1; D possibly corresponds to TRBD1 (5 bases). V lost 4 bases and J 2 bases, leaving 9 bases between the germline ends. The CDR3 contains 13 residues. Germline CDR1 and CDR2: SGHTS and YDEGEE. The CDR3 loop is CASSRTINTEAFF. CDR3 sequence (DNA): TGTGCCAGCAGCCGGACAATAAACACTGAAGCTTTCTTT.

This chain links TRBV7-9 with TRBJ1-1; 10 bases map to TRBD1. V lost 5 bases, J lost 0 bases, and 9 bases stayed unmatched. Germline CDR1 and CDR2: SEHNR and FQNEAQ (reference sequence). This CDR3 is built from 17 residues. DNA of the CDR3: TGTGCCAGCAGCCACGTCCCGGGACAGGGGCTGAACACTGAAGCTTTCTTT. It is translated as CASSHVPGQGLNTEAFF.

The V and J genes are TRBV7-2 and TRBJ2-6; D is perhaps TRBD2 (5 bases). Germline CDR1 SGHTA, CDR2 FQGNSA. The CDR3 length is 18 residues. Trimming shortened V by 5 bases and J by 0 bases, and 17 bases separated the two germline ends. The CDR3 sequence is CASSLRHRGISGANVLTF. The CDR3 nucleotides are TGTGCCAGCAGCCTACGCCACCGGGGTATCTCTGGGGCCAACGTCCTGACTTTC.

This clone was seen a handful of times. V and J are TRBV29-1 and TRBJ1-2, with 10 bases fitting TRBD1. There are 13 residues in the CDR3. V was pared by 6 bases and J by 6 bases, with 7 bases of the junction left unmatched. Germline loops: CDR1 SQVTM, CDR2 ANQGSEA. The CDR3 DNA follows: TGCAGCGTCCAGACAGGGGGCAACGATGGCTACACCTTC. Translated, it gives CSVQTGGNDGYTF.

The chain couples TRBV27 to TRBJ1-2; TRBD1 is a possible D gene (5 bases). Per germline, CDR1 MNHEY and CDR2 SMNVEV (reference sequence). Trimming cost V 7 bases and J 7 bases, with 13 bases left between them. The CDR3 is made up of 12 amino acids. The CDR3 nucleotides read TGTGCCAGCAAGGGGCCACCCGGTGGCTACACCTTC. Translating it yields CASKGPPGGYTF.

This clone was seen more than once but under ten times. The chain couples TRBV29-1 to TRBJ1-1, with 7 nucleotides matching TRBD1. Trimming cost V 4 bases and J 0 bases; bases outside gene matches: 5. CDR3 size: 14 residues. Germline assignment: CDR1 SQVTM and CDR2 ANQGSEA. CDR3 region: CSVGTGGMNTEAFF. The CDR3 DNA follows: TGCAGCGTTGGGACAGGAGGGATGAACACTGAAGCTTTCTTT.

The CDR3: CASAPGNTEAFF. Here the CDR3 DNA reads TGTGCCTCCGCACCGGGGAACACTGAAGCTTTCTTT. The V call is TRBV7-9, the J call TRBJ1-1; D uncertain. From germline, CDR1 is SEHNR and CDR2 FQNEAQ (reference sequence). V was shortened by 11 bases and J by 1 base, with 11 bases between the two germline ends. The CDR3 is 12 residues long.

This rearrangement joins TRBV9 to TRBJ1-1; unclear D gene. The CDR3 length is 14 residues. With 5 bases removed from V and 1 base from J, the gap between germline ends came to 12 bases. Germline-derived CDR1 and CDR2 are SGDLS and YYNGEE. CDR3 DNA sequence: TGTGCCAGCAGTCGTGAGGCGGAGAACACTGAAGCTTTCTTT. Translating gives CASSREAENTEAFF.

This chain connects TRBV6-1 to TRBJ2-2, with 10 bases identical to TRBD2. Germline CDR1 is MNHNS and CDR2 is SASEGT. V was pared by 4 bases and J by 4 bases, with 9 bases of the junction left unmatched. The CDR3 spans 17 residues. CDR3 nucleotides: TGTGCCAGCAGTGGGGAAGCGGGGGGGCCAGGCACCGGGGAGCTGTTTTTT. As protein: CASSGEAGGPGTGELFF.

V is TRBV2 and J is TRBJ1-5, with D perhaps matching TRBD1 (6 bases). Deletions cut 8 bases from V and 0 bases from J, with 17 bases between. There are 16 residues in the CDR3. Germline V CDR1 and CDR2: SNHLY, FYNNEI. The DNA for the CDR3 is TGTGCCAGCCGAGGGGGGGCTACCATTAGCAATCAGCCCCAGCATTTT. It is translated as CASRGGATISNQPQHF.

The chain combines TRBV27 with TRBJ2-7; 9 bases line up with TRBD1. This CDR3 comprises 14 residues. CDR1 and CDR2 (germline): MNHEY, SMNVEV (reference sequence). Germline trimming cut 5 bases from V and 2 bases from J; bases unmatched to any gene: 4. CDR3 sequence reads: CASSPGDRAYEQYF. CDR3 bases: TGTGCCAGCAGTCCCGGGGACAGGGCCTACGAGCAGTACTTC.

CDR3 sequence: CASSKGAVTSTDTQYF. The CDR3 bases are TGTGCCAGCAGCAAAGGGGCAGTGACTAGCACAGATACGCAGTATTTT. The J gene is TRBJ2-3, the V gene TRBV7-9, with a weak D call TRBD1 (5 bases). Germline CDR1 and CDR2: SEHNR and FQNEAQ (reference sequence). V gave up 5 bases and J gave up 0 bases, with 15 bases separating them. The CDR3 loop spans 16 amino acids.

V usage is TRBV27 and J usage is TRBJ1-3, with D possibly TRBD1 on 5 matching bases. With 2 bases removed from V and 4 bases from J, the gap between germline ends came to 12 bases. The germline V gene encodes CDR1 MNHEY and CDR2 SMNVEV (reference sequence). The length of the CDR3 is 15 residues. This CDR3 is CASSLRRGYGNTIYF. CDR3 bases: TGTGCCAGCAGTTTACGTAGGGGATACGGAAACACCATATATTTT.